This T cell receptor beta chain was identified during a study of blood T cell repertoires in COVID-19. Background on the study: Donors in the United States, Italy and Spain gave samples during acute or convalescent COVID-19. The analysed material was cDNA or gDNA that came from T cells, B-cell-depleted T cells, or PBMCs.

The J segment lost 4 bases and the V segment lost 2 bases, leaving 11 bases of the junction unmatched. The V gene's germline CDR1 is MNHEY and CDR2 SMNVEV (reference sequence). This CDR3 has 17 amino acids. In the authors' workflow: Cell counts per sample came from amplifying reference gene primers. Generated by immunoSEQ multiplex PCR, the TCRdb table keeps only in-frame clones and is missing some. Clone size and the V and J calls come from that table; the DNA yielded D and trimming. The sample holds about half a million clones; 70% to 90% are singletons and the top ten take 3.2%. The V and J genes are TRBV27 and TRBJ1-1; 9 positions agree with TRBD1. Sequencing was carried out using peripheral blood. The clonotype originates from a human donor in a cohort sampled during active COVID-19. CDR3 DNA sequence: TGTGCCAGCAGTTTAGTCCCACAGGGGGCCTCCAGCACTGAAGCTTTCTTT. Protein product: CASSLVPQGASSTEAFF.